Following are 21 T cell receptor beta chains from one sample sequenced in a study of spatial heterogeneity in lung cancer. Study-level points and caveats: Higher tumor mutation counts went along with higher counts of expanded intratumoral alpha and beta TCRs.

Their recognized antigens are unknown. One entry per CDR3 protein, called by TCRdb with MiXCR from the 5' RACE reads. Found here are fewer than 15,000 distinct CDR3 sequences, more than 5% of them singletons; the top ten hold approximately 12%. Time point described: sample taken at primary tumor resection. This specimen consisted of lung tumor tissue, obtained at surgery. The receptor source for this set is a female donor with early-stage non-small cell lung cancer.

There are many counts of this clonotype. This beta chain lies outside the target of a library built for alpha chains; its clone size means little. This chain connects TRBV6-1 to TRBJ2-6, with TRBD2 as a possible D gene (6 bases). CDR3 size: 15 residues. V lost 4 bases and J lost 2, with 9 bases in between. CDR1 and CDR2 (germline): MNHNS, SASEGT. The CDR3 loop is CASSVWRAGANVLTF. The CDR3 nucleotides are TGTGCCAGCAGTGTGTGGAGGGCTGGGGCCAACGTCCTGACTTTC.

There are many counts of this clonotype. Within a library made for alpha chains, this beta chain is off target, and its count is uninformative. The rearrangement joins TRBV20-1 to TRBJ1-1; tentatively, D is TRBD1 (5 bases). The V gene lost 0 bases and the J gene lost 5 bases, with 13 bases spanning the gap. This CDR3 comprises 14 residues. Germline assignment: CDR1 DFQATT and CDR2 SNEGSKA (reference sequence). Here the CDR3 reads CSARESGGRTEAFF. CDR3 sequence (DNA): TGCAGTGCTAGAGAGTCGGGGGGTAGGACTGAAGCTTTCTTT.

This clonotype was observed many times. This beta chain appears as a stray read in a library generated for alpha chains; its size is not informative. The chain joins TRBV7-9 to TRBJ2-5; the match to TRBD2 covers 11 bases. This CDR3 has 16 residues. CDR1 and CDR2 from the germline V gene are SEHNR and FQNEAQ (reference sequence). V lost 5 bases to trimming and J lost 5 bases; unmatched junction nucleotides: 10. In DNA form, the CDR3 reads TGTGCCAGCAGCACGGCCCTAGCGGGGGGAAGGGAGACCCAGTACTTC. Translating it yields CASSTALAGGRETQYF.

There are many counts of this clonotype. This beta chain is a stray sequence in a library constructed for alpha chains; its clone size is not meaningful. The chain is built from TRBV20-1 and TRBJ1-1; D unresolved. V was clipped by 0 bases and J by 6 bases, with 8 bases between them. The CDR3 runs to 12 residues. Germline V lookup: CDR1 DFQATT, CDR2 SNEGSKA (reference sequence). The CDR3 spells CSARDLVAEAFF. In DNA form, the CDR3 reads TGCAGTGCTAGAGATCTGGTAGCTGAAGCTTTCTTT.

Many counts were recorded for this clonotype. As an off-target read in a library built for alpha chains, this beta chain has a frequency of little significance. The chain links TRBV3-1 to TRBJ2-7, with D perhaps matching TRBD1 (5 bases). The germline V gene has CDR1 LGHDT and CDR2 YNNKEL (reference sequence). V lost 3 bases and J 7 bases, leaving 7 bases between the germline ends. The CDR3 covers 11 residues. The CDR3 coding sequence is TGTGCCAGCAGCCATGCAGGGGAGCAGTACTTC. Protein product: CASSHAGEQYF.

The table lists this clonotype with many counts. This beta chain is a stray read from a library made for alpha chains; its abundance is not meaningful. The chain carries TRBV10-1 and TRBJ2-3; 7 nucleotides agree with TRBD2. The CDR3 spans 15 residues. Trimming removed 3 bases from V and 2 bases from J; junction bases left unmatched: 5. CDR1 is WNHNN, CDR2 SYGVQD, per germline (reference sequence). Here the CDR3 reads CASSEGLGATDTQYF. CDR3 DNA sequence: TGCGCCAGCAGTGAAGGACTAGGGGCCACAGATACGCAGTATTTT.

This clonotype came up many times. A library made for alpha chains picked up this beta chain off target, so its size means little. The rearrangement links TRBV6-6 to TRBJ2-1, with D tentatively TRBD1 (6 bases). Trimming removed 2 bases at V and 8 bases at J, with 13 bases between. CDR3 size: 14 residues. CDR1 and CDR2 from the germline V gene are MNHNY and SVGAGI (reference sequence). The CDR3 nucleotides read TGTGCCAGCAGTTACACTCTCCCAGGGGATGAGCAGTTCTTC. Translation: CASSYTLPGDEQFF.

By its share, this clonotype is medium-sized. Little can be read into the size of this beta chain, an off-target read in a library designed for alpha chains. The J gene is TRBJ1-6, the V gene TRBV5-1, with no clear D. CDR3 length: 16 residues. Trimming stripped 3 bases from V and 4 bases from J, with 14 bases between. Germline assignment: CDR1 SGHRS and CDR2 YFSETQ. The CDR3 sequence is CASSYRTDLYNSPLHF. DNA for the CDR3: TGCGCCAGCAGCTACCGGACGGATTTATATAATTCACCCCTCCACTTT.

This clonotype was seen repeatedly, ten times or more. This beta chain is a stray sequence in a library constructed for alpha chains; its clone size is not meaningful. The gene calls are TRBV29-1 and TRBJ2-7; 10 bases agree with TRBD1. There are 12 residues in the CDR3. Germline V gives CDR1 SQVTM, CDR2 ANQGSEA. Trimming removed 7 bases from V and 3 bases from J; junction bases left unmatched: 3. CDR3 DNA sequence: TGCAGCGCAGGGACAGGGGACTACGAGCAGTACTTC. Amino acids: CSAGTGDYEQYF.

There are many counts of this clonotype. The library was designed around alpha chains, so this beta chain is a stray read whose abundance carries little weight. The chain recombines TRBV5-1 with TRBJ2-1; no clear D. From germline, CDR1 is SGHRS and CDR2 YFSETQ. The length of the CDR3 is 14 residues. The V end lost 0 bases, the J end lost 0 bases, and 4 bases lay between the germline ends. This CDR3 reads CASSLEFSYNEQFF. CDR3 coding DNA: TGCGCCAGCAGCTTGGAATTCTCCTACAATGAGCAGTTCTTC.

This clonotype was seen ten or more times. The library was prepared for alpha chains; this beta chain is a stray read, so its frequency means little. V and J are TRBV20-1 and TRBJ2-5; 9 nucleotides agree with TRBD1. J was trimmed by 3 bases and V by 6 bases; bases with no gene match: 11. The CDR3 extends over 15 amino acids. CDR1 DFQATT and CDR2 SNEGSKA come from the germline V gene (reference sequence). DNA for the CDR3: TGCAGTGCCCTCGCGGCCGGGACAGGGAAAGAGACCCAGTACTTC. Encoded protein: CSALAAGTGKETQYF.

This clonotype was observed at least ten times. This beta chain lies outside the target of a library built for alpha chains; its clone size means little. This sequence joins TRBV2 and TRBJ1-2; D is unresolved. Per the germline V gene, CDR1 is SNHLY and CDR2 is FYNNEI. Trimming pared 3 bases from V and 3 bases from J, leaving 8 bases between. The CDR3 runs to 13 residues. The CDR3 bases are TGTGCCAGCAGTGAGGGTTCTGACTATGGCTACACCTTC. The encoded protein is CASSEGSDYGYTF.

The sample holds many counts of this clonotype. Being off target in a library aimed at alpha chains, this beta chain has a size of little meaning. V usage is TRBV5-1 and J usage is TRBJ1-6, with 9 nucleotides matching TRBD1. Germline CDR1 and CDR2: SGHRS and YFSETQ. This CDR3 spans 15 amino acids. V was pared by 3 bases and J by 8 bases, with 6 bases of the junction left unmatched. The CDR3 region has the DNA TGCGCCAGCAGCTCTACAGGGGGCTGGGATTCACCCCTCCACTTT. Its protein product is CASSSTGGWDSPLHF.

This clonotype appeared many times. The library was designed around alpha chains, so this beta chain is a stray read whose abundance carries little weight. The V and J genes are TRBV20-1 and TRBJ1-4; 9 bases align to TRBD1. With V trimmed by 3 bases and J by 8 bases, 7 bases remained unmatched. The CDR3 has 14 residues. In germline, CDR1 is DFQATT, CDR2 SNEGSKA (reference sequence). In DNA form, the CDR3 reads TGCAGTGCTAGCCCGGGACAGGGAGGGGAAAAACTGTTTTTT. Protein: CSASPGQGGEKLFF.

There are many counts of this clonotype. Just one base apart from a much larger clone, this may be a read error. Since it is a stray read in a library aimed at alpha chains, this beta chain has a size that is not meaningful. The chain employs TRBV6-5 and TRBJ1-3, with a weak D call TRBD1 (5 bases). CDR3 size: 13 residues. Per the germline V gene, CDR1 is MNHEY and CDR2 is SVGAGI. CDR3 protein: CASSSQVGDTIYF. The CDR3 DNA follows: TGTGCCAGCAGTTCACAGGTTGGAGACACCATATATTTT.

This clonotype was counted at least ten times. For a library built for alpha chains, this beta chain is a stray read; little rests on its size. The chain links TRBV20-1 to TRBJ2-1; 9 nucleotides agree with TRBD2. Germline CDR1 DFQATT, CDR2 SNEGSKA (reference sequence). The CDR3 sequence is 14 residues long. The trim removed 3 bases at V and 4 bases at J, leaving 4 bases unmatched. The CDR3 spells CSASPSGEYNEQFF. The CDR3 nucleotides are TGCAGTGCTAGTCCTAGCGGGGAGTACAATGAGCAGTTCTTC.

This clonotype is medium-sized (0.01 to 0.1%) in the sample. The library was prepared for alpha chains; this beta chain is a stray read, so its frequency means little. J is TRBJ1-2 and V is TRBV2; the match to TRBD1 covers 7 bases. The V gene's germline CDR1 is SNHLY and CDR2 FYNNEI. Trimming removed 7 bases from V and 11 bases from J; junction bases left unmatched: 13. The CDR3 extends over 13 amino acids. DNA of the CDR3: TGTGCCAGCACCCCAAGTCCTGGCAGGGGGTACACCTTC. Translating it yields CASTPSPGRGYTF.

This clonotype was seen many times. This beta chain was picked up by a library intended for alpha chains and is off target, so its count carries little meaning. The chain links TRBV6-2 or TRBV6-3 to TRBJ1-2; no reliable D call. Germline values: CDR1 MNHEY, CDR2 SVGEGT. This CDR3 is built from 16 residues. V dropped 6 bases and J dropped 2 bases, with 19 bases sitting between them. The CDR3 nucleotides read TGTGCCAGCAGCCCTACGCCCTGGAGGCCCAACTATGGCTACACCTTC. The encoded protein is CASSPTPWRPNYGYTF.

The table lists this clonotype with many counts. This beta chain lies outside the target of a library built for alpha chains; its clone size means little. The rearrangement links TRBV6-2 or TRBV6-3 to TRBJ1-2, with 8 bases identical to TRBD1. Germline V gene sequence: CDR1 MNHEY, CDR2 SVGEGT. Losses at the gene ends were 2 bases for V and 4 bases for J; bases not matched to a gene: 3. The CDR3 runs 14 residues. DNA of the CDR3: TGTGCCAGCAGTTACGCCGGGACAGGCTATGGCTACACCTTC. Translating gives CASSYAGTGYGYTF.

This clonotype has ten or more counts. This beta chain is off target for a library built for alpha chains, so its abundance means little. The rearrangement uses TRBV1 and TRBJ2-3; TRBD2, as called in the table, went unchecked against the DNA. TRBV1 represents a pseudogene. The CDR3 has 21 amino acids. The CDR3 nucleotides are TGCACCAGCAGCCAAGAGAGGGAGCCCTGGGGACTAGCGGGAATAGATAGTTTGCAGTATTTT. This encodes CTSSQEREPWGLAGIDSLQYF.

This clonotype occurred many times. This beta chain slipped into a library made for alpha chains as a stray read, so its size is not meaningful. V usage is TRBV10-3 and J usage is TRBJ2-1, with D perhaps TRBD1 (6 bases). The germline V and J ends were trimmed by 3 bases and 9 bases, with 15 bases remaining between them. Germline V lookup: CDR1 ENHRY, CDR2 SYGVKD. The CDR3 is 14 amino acids. Here the CDR3 reads CAISDPRRQVEQFF. As DNA, the CDR3 is TGTGCCATCAGTGACCCACGTAGACAGGTTGAGCAGTTCTTC.